This TCR beta chain originates from a study of T-cell reconstitution after alpha-beta-depleted transplantation in children. This clonotype was observed a few times. As yet, its antigen is unknown. Germline CDR1 is SGHTA and CDR2 is FQGNSA. The CDR3 consists of 16 residues. J lost 0 bases, V lost 2 bases, and 4 bases had no gene match. Construction of the TCRbeta library involved unique molecular identifiers. TCRdb independently ran MiXCR on the PCR reads; one entry per CDR3 protein. The sample lists approximately 520,000 distinct CDR3 sequences, 11% occurring once. General study points: A year post-transplant, T-cell counts and diversity derived mostly from newly produced T cells. At around two months after transplant, the alpha-beta T cells were reportedly derived from several hundred expanded clones that came from non-depleted graft cells. High day-60 TCRbeta diversity in some patients came from surviving recipient T cells and thymic progenitors.

The J gene is TRBJ1-3, the V gene TRBV7-2, with 7 positions matching TRBD1. The sample consisted of PBMCs, mostly from graft donor cells, taken 180 days after TCRalphabeta/CD19-depleted stem cell transplant. The TCR originated in a female patient between 2 and 15 years old who had a stem cell transplant for aplastic anemia, so the T cells may come from the graft donor. CDR3 sequence: CASSLRQGSSGNTIYF. The DNA of the CDR3 is TGTGCCAGCAGCTTACGACAGGGAAGCTCTGGAAACACCATATATTTT.